This TCR beta chain is drawn from a study of Ad26.COV2.S vaccination and SARS-CoV-2 variants. Whole-study results and caveats: Vaccinees displayed broader spike-specific TCR repertoires than placebo recipients.

The assay was immunoSEQ multiplex PCR, and TCRdb's table has in-frame clones only and misses some. The sample lists approximately 480,000 clones; around 88% were seen once. The sample's treatment: roughly 18 received Ad26.COV2.S at low or high dose, single or two shots; about five received placebo; per-sample allocation not given. Vaccine and placebo recipients were sampled on day 63 after the first injection. Expression of Wuhan-strain SARS-CoV-2 spike came from the Ad26 vector that formed the vaccine. A single count supports this clone. Antigen: not known. The clonotype was recovered from a person aged 18 to 59 who received the Ad26.COV2.S COVID-19 vaccine or a placebo. The starting material was peripheral blood, obtained in a trial of Ad26.COV2.S vaccine versus placebo.

CDR3 amino acids: CASSVRQGVVGYTF. For the CDR3, the DNA is TGTGCCAGCAGTGTAAGACAGGGGGTTGTTGGCTACACCTTC. The V call is TRBV27, the J call TRBJ1-2; 9 nucleotides match TRBD1. Per the germline V gene, CDR1 is MNHEY and CDR2 is SMNVEV (reference sequence). The CDR3 totals 14 residues. V gave up 5 bases and J gave up 7 bases; unmatched junction bases: 8.